This entry describes one TCR beta chain. Allocation to cohorts depended on clinical history reported by the participants. The CDR3 has 15 amino acids. Trimming took 1 base from V and 0 from J, leaving 9 bases between them. CDR1 and CDR2 from the germline V gene are MNHNS and SASEGT. The sample comes from a study of blood T cell repertoires in COVID-19. In the original workflow: By means of reference gene primer amplification, nucleated cell counts were estimated. Measured with immunoSEQ multiplex PCR; TCRdb has only the in-frame clones, and not every one. That table gives V, J and clone size, and the DNA gave D and trimming. The profile shows some 330,000 clones, 80% to 90% of them singletons.

The TCR originated in a man aged 30 to 39 who had recovered from COVID-19. Sequenced: PBMCs or T cells enriched from blood (not recorded which). V gene TRBV6-1 combines with J gene TRBJ1-1; D perhaps matches TRBD1 (6 bases). CDR3 in amino acids: CASSEGTGLNTEAFF. DNA for the CDR3: TGTGCCAGCAGTGAAGGTACAGGGCTGAACACTGAAGCTTTCTTT.